Presented here are 7 T cell receptor beta chains from one specimen sequenced in a study of regulatory T cells in long-lasting Graves disease. CDR3-region Arm-PCR and iRepertoire HTBI primers produced the TCR beta libraries. Using its own MiXCR run on the multiplex PCR reads, TCRdb lists one record per CDR3 protein. This sample has under 300,000 distinct CDR3 sequences, with approximately 20% found just once. Time point here: newly diagnosed GD, antithyroid drugs for less than 3 months. Preparation of the TCR library used RNA extracted from PBMCs. This sample was also put to use in a study of T cells in Graves' hyperthyroidism and ophthalmopathy.

The sequenced sample was peripheral blood mononuclear cells (PBMCs), obtained at new diagnosis, from a patient treated with antithyroid drugs. The receptors shown here come from a woman in her 30s with Graves disease.

This clonotype occurred many times. The V call is TRBV18, the J call TRBJ2-2; D unresolved. Trimming took 3 bases from V and 5 from J, leaving 7 bases between them. The CDR3 covers 13 residues. CDR1 KGHSH and CDR2 LQKENI come from the germline V gene. CDR3 sequence reads: CASSPTSTGELFF. The CDR3 DNA sequence: TGTGCCAGCTCACCTACTTCAACCGGGGAGCTGTTTTTT.

This clonotype was counted many times. The chain employs TRBV12-3 or TRBV12-4 and TRBJ1-1, with D possibly TRBD1 on 5 matching bases. This CDR3 comprises 14 residues. V lost 5 bases to trimming and J lost 8 bases, with 18 bases between them. The CDR3 loop is CASSPDRPKGEAFF. The CDR3 DNA reads TGTGCCAGCAGTCCCGACAGACCTAAGGGGGAAGCTTTCTTT.

The chain has TRBV15 and TRBJ2-5, with D uncertain. CDR3 size: 13 residues. In germline, CDR1 is LNHNV, CDR2 YYDKDF (reference sequence). Trimming took 0 bases from V and 7 from J, leaving 9 bases between them. The CDR3 region has the DNA TGTGCCACCAGCAGAGATTTGTTAGGGACCCAGTACTTC. Protein: CATSRDLLGTQYF.

Many counts were recorded for this clonotype. This chain joins TRBV20-1 and TRBJ1-6; the D is unclear. The V end was cut by 0 bases, the J end by 5 bases, with 5 bases between. The CDR3 extends over 13 amino acids. Germline values: CDR1 DFQATT, CDR2 SNEGSKA (reference sequence). The CDR3, as DNA: TGCAGTGCTAGAGAGTTGGATAATTCACCCCTCCACTTT. Amino acid sequence: CSARELDNSPLHF.

There are many counts of this clonotype. In DNA, the CDR3 is TGCAGTGCTCCCCGGGGGCTGGGCACTGAAGCTTTCTTT. It codes for CSAPRGLGTEAFF. The chain couples TRBV20-1 to TRBJ1-1; perhaps TRBD1 as D (6 bases). V dropped 5 bases and J dropped 4 bases, with 14 bases sitting between them. Looked up from germline, CDR1 is DFQATT and CDR2 is SNEGSKA (reference sequence). This CDR3 has 13 amino acids.

The chain couples TRBV12-3 or TRBV12-4 to TRBJ2-3, with D maybe TRBD1 (6 bases). The DNA end favors TRBJ1-1, so the J call may be wrong. The CDR3 has 15 residues. The CDR3 bases are TGTGCCAGCAGTCCCCTAAACAGGGCGAACACTGAAGCTTTCTTT. The encoded protein is CASSPLNRANTEAFF.

This clonotype has only a few counts. The rearrangement uses TRBV20-1 and TRBJ2-5; TRBD1 matches at 7 bases. This CDR3 has 13 residues. Germline V gives CDR1 DFQATT, CDR2 SNEGSKA (reference sequence). J lost 5 bases, V lost 5 bases, and 8 bases had no gene match. The CDR3 reads CSAEGQWRETQYF. As DNA, the CDR3 is TGCAGTGCTGAGGGACAGTGGAGGGAGACCCAGTACTTC.